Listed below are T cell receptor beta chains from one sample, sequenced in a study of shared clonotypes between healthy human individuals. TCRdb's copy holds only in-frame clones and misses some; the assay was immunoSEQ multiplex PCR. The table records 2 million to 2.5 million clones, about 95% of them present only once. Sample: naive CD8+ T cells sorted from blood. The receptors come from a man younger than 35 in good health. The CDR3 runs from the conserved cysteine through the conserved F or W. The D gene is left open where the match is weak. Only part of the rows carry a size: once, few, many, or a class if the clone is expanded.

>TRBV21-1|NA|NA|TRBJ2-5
CATQRSQETQYF
TGTGCCACCCAAAGAAGCCAAGAGACCCAGTACTTC
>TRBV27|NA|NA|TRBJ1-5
CASSLTSVWPQHF
TGTGCCAGCAGTTTAACGTCGGTGTGGCCCCAGCATTTT
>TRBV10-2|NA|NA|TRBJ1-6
CASRTRQGYNSPLHF
TGCGCCAGCAGGACGAGGCAGGGGTATAATTCACCCCTCCACTTT
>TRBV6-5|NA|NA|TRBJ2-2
CASSYLDTGELFF
TGTGCCAGCAGTTACCTGGACACCGGGGAGCTGTTTTTT
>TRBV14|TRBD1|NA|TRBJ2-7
CASSQLPGQGVTYEQYF
TGTGCCAGCAGCCAACTCCCAGGACAGGGTGTTACCTACGAGCAGTACTTC
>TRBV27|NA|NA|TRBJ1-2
CASSFMVDSLYGYTF
TGTGCCAGCAGTTTTATGGTGGACAGTCTCTATGGCTACACCTTC
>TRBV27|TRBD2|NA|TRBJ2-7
CASSYREGYEQYF
TGTGCCAGCAGTTATAGGGAGGGGTACGAGCAGTACTTC
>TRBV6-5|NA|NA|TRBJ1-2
CASSYGAGIYGYTF
TGTGCCAGCAGTTACGGGGCAGGTATCTATGGCTACACCTTC
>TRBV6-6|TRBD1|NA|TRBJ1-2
CASSQPTGDGYTF
TGTGCCAGCAGCCAACCGACAGGGGACGGCTACACCTTC
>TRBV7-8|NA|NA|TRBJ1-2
CASTTRTERGTNYGYTF
TGTGCCAGCACCACTCGAACAGAGCGAGGAACTAACTATGGCTACACCTTC
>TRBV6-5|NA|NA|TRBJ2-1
CASSSGDNEQFF
TGTGCCAGCAGTTCGGGGGACAATGAGCAGTTCTTC
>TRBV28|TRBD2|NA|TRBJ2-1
CASRGLAGQDEQFF
TGTGCCAGCAGAGGACTAGCGGGTCAAGATGAGCAGTTCTTC
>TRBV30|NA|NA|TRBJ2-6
CAWGGAAGANVLTF
TGTGCCTGGGGAGGGGCAGCTGGGGCCAACGTCCTGACTTTC
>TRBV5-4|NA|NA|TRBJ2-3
CASSLGGTDTQYF
TGTGCCAGCAGCTTAGGGGGCACAGATACGCAGTATTTT
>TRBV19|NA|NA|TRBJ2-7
CASSQDISYEQYF
TGTGCCAGTAGCCAGGACATCTCCTACGAGCAGTACTTC
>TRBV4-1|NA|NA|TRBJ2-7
CASSQSKSGGDEQYF
TGCGCCAGCAGCCAATCTAAATCTGGAGGGGACGAGCAGTACTTC
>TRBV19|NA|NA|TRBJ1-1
CASNRGFTEAFF
TGTGCATCCAATAGGGGATTCACTGAAGCTTTCTTT
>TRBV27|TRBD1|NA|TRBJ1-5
CASSVTGATQPQHF
TGTGCCAGCAGTGTGACAGGGGCGACTCAGCCCCAGCATTTT
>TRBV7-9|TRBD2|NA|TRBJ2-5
CASSLAVAGGLETQYF
TGTGCCAGCAGCTTAGCGGTAGCGGGGGGTCTAGAGACCCAGTACTTC
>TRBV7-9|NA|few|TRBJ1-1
CASSLDPGSMNTEAFF
TGTGCCAGCAGCTTAGATCCGGGGTCGATGAACACTGAAGCTTTCTTT
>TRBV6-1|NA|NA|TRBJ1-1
CASTRGDTEAFF
TGTGCCAGCACCCGGGGGGACACTGAAGCTTTCTTT
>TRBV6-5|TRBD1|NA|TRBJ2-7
CASSYGTGLEQYF
TGTGCCAGCAGTTACGGGACAGGGCTCGAGCAGTACTTC
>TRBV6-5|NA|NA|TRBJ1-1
CASSYSGGQTEAFF
TGTGCCAGCAGTTACTCGGGGGGGCAGACTGAAGCTTTCTTT
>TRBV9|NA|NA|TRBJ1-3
CASSVGGKDRNTIYF
TGTGCCAGCAGCGTAGGCGGGAAAGATAGAAACACCATATATTTT
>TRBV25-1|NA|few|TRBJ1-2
CASSEGGFFYGYTF
TGTGCCAGCAGTGAAGGCGGCTTCTTCTATGGCTACACCTTC
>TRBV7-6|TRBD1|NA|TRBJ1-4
CASSVGTGDEKLFF
TGTGCCAGCAGCGTCGGGACAGGTGATGAAAAACTGTTTTTT
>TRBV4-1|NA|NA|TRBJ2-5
CASSQEKGTLQETQYF
TGCGCCAGCAGCCAAGAAAAAGGGACTCTACAAGAGACCCAGTACTTC
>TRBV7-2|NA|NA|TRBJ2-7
CASSARTVYF
TGTGCCAGCAGCGCGCGGACCGTGTACTTC
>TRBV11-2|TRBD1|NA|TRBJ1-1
CASSPGPGQALLVEAFF
TGTGCCAGCAGCCCGGGCCCGGGACAGGCCCTATTGGTTGAAGCTTTCTTT
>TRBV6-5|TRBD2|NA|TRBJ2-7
CASSWREGHHEQYF
TGTGCCAGCAGTTGGAGGGAGGGCCACCACGAGCAGTACTTC
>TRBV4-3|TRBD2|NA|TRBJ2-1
CASSQDELAGHNEQFF
TGCGCCAGCAGCCAAGATGAGTTAGCGGGACACAATGAGCAGTTCTTC